Here is one T cell receptor (beta chain) with its context. The record originates from a study of blood T cell repertoires in COVID-19. Study in general: Collection of acute and convalescent COVID-19 samples took place in the United States, Italy and Spain. From T cells, B-cell-depleted T cells, or PBMCs came the material, which was cDNA or gDNA.

The assay was immunoSEQ multiplex PCR, and TCRdb's table has in-frame clones only and misses some. The profile shows under 450,000 clones, 87% of them singletons. Trimming stripped 10 bases from V and 1 base from J, with 13 bases between. The CDR3 has 13 residues. CDR1 ENHRY and CDR2 SYGVKD come from the germline V gene. In assigning cohorts, the study relied on participant-reported clinical history. V is TRBV10-3 and J is TRBJ2-5; a weak D match, TRBD2 (6 bases). Sequenced material: PBMCs or T cells enriched from blood (not recorded which). This receptor was obtained from a man aged 25 to 40 who had recovered from COVID-19. The CDR3 region is CATARGSQETQYF. CDR3 in DNA: TGTGCCACGGCTCGGGGGTCCCAAGAGACCCAGTACTTC.